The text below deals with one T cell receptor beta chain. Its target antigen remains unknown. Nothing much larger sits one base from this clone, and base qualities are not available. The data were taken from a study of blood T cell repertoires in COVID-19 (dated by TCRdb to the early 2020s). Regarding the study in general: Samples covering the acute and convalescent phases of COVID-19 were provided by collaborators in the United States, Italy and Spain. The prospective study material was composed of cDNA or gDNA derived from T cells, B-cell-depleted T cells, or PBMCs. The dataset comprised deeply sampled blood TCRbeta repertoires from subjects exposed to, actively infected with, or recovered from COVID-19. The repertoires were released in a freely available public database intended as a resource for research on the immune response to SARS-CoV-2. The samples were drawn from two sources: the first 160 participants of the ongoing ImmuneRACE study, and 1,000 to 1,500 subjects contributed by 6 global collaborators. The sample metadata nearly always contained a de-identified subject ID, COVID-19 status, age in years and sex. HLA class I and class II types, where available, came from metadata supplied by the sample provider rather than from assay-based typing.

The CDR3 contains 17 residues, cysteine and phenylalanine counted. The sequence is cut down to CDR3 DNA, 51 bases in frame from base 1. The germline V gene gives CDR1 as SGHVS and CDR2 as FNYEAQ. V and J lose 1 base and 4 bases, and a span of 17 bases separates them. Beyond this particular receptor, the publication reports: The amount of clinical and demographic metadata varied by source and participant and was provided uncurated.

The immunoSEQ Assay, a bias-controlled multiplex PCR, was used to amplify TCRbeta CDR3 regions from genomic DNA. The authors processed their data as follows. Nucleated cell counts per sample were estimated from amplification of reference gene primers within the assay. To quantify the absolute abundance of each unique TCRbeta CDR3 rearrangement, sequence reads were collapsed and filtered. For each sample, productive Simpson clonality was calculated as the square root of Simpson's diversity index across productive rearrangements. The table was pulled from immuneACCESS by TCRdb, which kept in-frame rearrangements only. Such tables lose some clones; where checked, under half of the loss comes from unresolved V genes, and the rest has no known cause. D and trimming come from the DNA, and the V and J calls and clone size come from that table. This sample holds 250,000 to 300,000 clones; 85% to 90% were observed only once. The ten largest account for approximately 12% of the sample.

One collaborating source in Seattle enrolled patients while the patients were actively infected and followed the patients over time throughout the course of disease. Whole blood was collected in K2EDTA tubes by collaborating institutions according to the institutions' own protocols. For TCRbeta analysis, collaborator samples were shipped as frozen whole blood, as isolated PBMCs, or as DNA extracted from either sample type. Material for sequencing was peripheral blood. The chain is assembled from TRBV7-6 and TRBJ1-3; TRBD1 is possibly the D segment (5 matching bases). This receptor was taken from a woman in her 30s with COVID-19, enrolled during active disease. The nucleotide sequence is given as TGTGCCAGCAGCTTAGTGGGAGGGGATGGTCACGGAAACACCATATATTTT. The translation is CASSLVGGDGHGNTIYF.